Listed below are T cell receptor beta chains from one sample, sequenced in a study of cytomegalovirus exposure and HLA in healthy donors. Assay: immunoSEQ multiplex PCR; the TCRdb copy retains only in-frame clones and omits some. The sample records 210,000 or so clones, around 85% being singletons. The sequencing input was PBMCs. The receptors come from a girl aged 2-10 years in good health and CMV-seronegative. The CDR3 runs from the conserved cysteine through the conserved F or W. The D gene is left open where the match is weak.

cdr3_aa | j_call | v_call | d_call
CASRGRQDTGELFF | TRBJ2-2 | TRBV5-4 | .
CASSQLPGGYEQYF | TRBJ2-7 | TRBV6-1 | TRBD1
CASSDSPGATGELFF | TRBJ2-2 | TRBV6-4 | .
CAWAPLVGREGWSEQYF | TRBJ2-7 | TRBV30 | TRBD2
CASSPSETGGTTEAFF | TRBJ1-1 | TRBV7-9 | TRBD1
CASRERDYEQYF | TRBJ2-7 | TRBV5-1 | .
CASSYFQGARDYGYTF | TRBJ1-2 | TRBV6-6 | TRBD1
CASSLWRNTEAFF | TRBJ1-1 | TRBV27 | .
CASSIGPLRDTEAFF | TRBJ1-1 | TRBV19 | .
CASSVGRTGYSQETQYF | TRBJ2-5 | TRBV9 | TRBD1
CSVVQGKQAFF | TRBJ1-1 | TRBV29-1 | TRBD1
CASSLGPSGIPQGDTQYF | TRBJ2-3 | TRBV5-1 | .
CATSPAGVNEQYF | . | TRBV10-3 | TRBD2
CATSRLYPGTGNGYTF | TRBJ1-2 | TRBV15 | TRBD1
CASGPPGDRGYGYTF | TRBJ1-2 | TRBV12-5 | TRBD1